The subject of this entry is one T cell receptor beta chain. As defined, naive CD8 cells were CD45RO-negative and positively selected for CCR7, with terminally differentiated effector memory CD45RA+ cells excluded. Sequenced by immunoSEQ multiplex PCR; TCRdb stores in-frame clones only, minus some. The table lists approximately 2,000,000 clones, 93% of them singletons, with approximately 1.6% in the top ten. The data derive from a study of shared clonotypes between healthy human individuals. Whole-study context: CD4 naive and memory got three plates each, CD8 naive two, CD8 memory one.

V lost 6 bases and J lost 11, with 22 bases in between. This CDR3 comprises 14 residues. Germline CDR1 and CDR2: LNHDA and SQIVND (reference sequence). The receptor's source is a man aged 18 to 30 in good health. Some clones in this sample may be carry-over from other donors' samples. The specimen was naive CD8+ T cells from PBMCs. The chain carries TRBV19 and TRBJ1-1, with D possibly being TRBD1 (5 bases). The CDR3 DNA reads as TGTGCCAGTAGCTCCTTACCGGGGACCCCTGGGGCTTTCTTT. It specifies CASSSLPGTPGAFF.